A selection of T cell receptor beta chains follows, all from one sample in a study of regulatory T cells in long-lasting Graves disease. TCRdb called the multiplex PCR reads again in MiXCR, with one record for every CDR3 protein. The sample yields around 400,000 distinct CDR3 sequences, 21% seen once. The specimen comprised peripheral blood mononuclear cells (PBMCs), sampled when the disease was refractory, from a patient treated with antithyroid drugs. The source is a female donor with Graves disease. The CDR3 runs from the conserved cysteine through the conserved F or W. A D gene is named only where the DNA matches it firmly. Only part of the rows carry a size: once, few, many, or a class if the clone is expanded.

TRBD1	TRBV12-3/TRBV12-4	many	TRBJ1-5	TGTGCCAGCAGCCCCTCCCACAGGGGGCATCAGCCCCAGCATTTT	CASSPSHRGHQPQHF
NA	TRBV27	many	TRBJ2-5	TGTGCCAGCAGTTCAACCACGGGGGAGACCCAGTACTTC	CASSSTTGETQYF
NA	TRBV7-7	NA	TRBJ2-1	TGTGCTAGCACGGCCTCCAGGGATAGGACTGACCCCGGCCATGAGCAGCTCTTC	CASTASRDRTDPGHEQLF
TRBD1	TRBV6-2/TRBV6-3	NA	TRBJ2-1	TGTGCCAGCAGTCGAGGACAGGGGAAATACAATGAGCAGTTCTTC	CASSRGQGKYNEQFF
NA	TRBV30	many	TRBJ1-4	TGTGCCTGGAGTTATGGGAGTTCAACTAATGAAAAACTGTTTTTT	CAWSYGSSTNEKLFF
NA	TRBV24-1	NA	TRBJ2-7	TGTGCCACCAGTGATTCGGACTCTGCGCAGTACTTC	CATSDSDSAQYF
TRBD1	TRBV5-5	NA	TRBJ2-7	TGTGCCAGCAGCGGTCGGACAGGGAGCTCCTACGAGCAGTACTTC	CASSGRTGSSYEQYF
NA	TRBV12-3/TRBV12-4	many	TRBJ2-7	TGTGCCAGCAGTCCTCAACTCGGAGGGGGTTACGAGCAGTACTTC	CASSPQLGGGYEQYF
NA	TRBV27	few	TRBJ2-2	TGTGCCAGCAGTCTCGGGACTCTGCCCACCGAGGAGCTGTTTTTT	CASSLGTLPTEELFF
TRBD1	TRBV7-3	NA	TRBJ2-1	TGTGCCAGCAGCCCGGACAGGGCTAGCTCCTACAATGAGCAGTTCTTC	CASSPDRASSYNEQFF
TRBD2	TRBV12-3/TRBV12-4	many	TRBJ2-2	TGTGCCAATGATTTGGGGGAGGGCCTAAACACCGGGGAGCTGTTTTTT	CANDLGEGLNTGELFF
TRBD2	TRBV4-1	few	TRBJ2-7	TGCGCCAGCAGCCAAGAAACGGGAGGAGTAGGGCAGTACTTC	CASSQETGGVGQYF
NA	TRBV3-1	NA	TRBJ1-3	TGTGCCAGCAGCCAACGGCAGTTCGGAAACACCATATATTTT	CASSQRQFGNTIYF
NA	TRBV2	many	TRBJ1-1	TGTGCCAGCAGTGAAGATCGGACGCACACTGAAGCTTTCTTT	CASSEDRTHTEAFF
NA	TRBV29-1	NA	TRBJ1-1	TGCAGCGTTGAAGTTAGTAGGGCTAACACTGAAGCTTTCTTT	CSVEVSRANTEAFF
NA	TRBV19	few	TRBJ1-2	TGTGCCAGTAGTCTCGGTTGGACAGTGAGCGGCTACACCTTC	CASSLGWTVSGYTF
TRBD1	TRBV28	many	TRBJ1-1	TGTGCCAGCAGTTTAGCCCGGACAGGGGAGTCCAAGGCGGCTTTCTTT	CASSLARTGESKAAFF
TRBD2	TRBV9	NA	TRBJ2-5	TGTGCCAGCAGCGTAGCTACTGGGCTAGCGGGAGAGACCCAGTACTTC	CASSVATGLAGETQYF
TRBD1	TRBV5-1	once	TRBJ2-5	TGCGCCAGCAGCTTAGGGGGCTCCGAAGAGACCCAGTACTTC	CASSLGGSEETQYF
TRBD2	TRBV5-1	NA	TRBJ2-5	TGCGCCAGCAACCTAGGGACTAGCGGGTTCGAGACCCAGTACTTC	CASNLGTSGFETQYF
NA	TRBV13	many	TRBJ2-5	TGTGCCAGCAGTTCTCGCGGGACAGAGTACCAAGAGACCCAGTACTTC	CASSSRGTEYQETQYF
NA	TRBV10-3	many	TRBJ2-7	TGTGCCATCAGTGGGGGGCCGGGAAATCGGGACGAGCAGTACTTC	CAISGGPGNRDEQYF
TRBD1	TRBV5-1	NA	TRBJ1-1	TGCGCCAGCAGCTTGGGGGGGACAGGGATGAACACTGAAGCTTTCTTT	CASSLGGTGMNTEAFF
NA	TRBV28	once	TRBJ2-2	TGTGCCAGCAGTGATACGACTAGCACCGGGGAGCTGTTTTTT	CASSDTTSTGELFF
NA	TRBV7-3	many	TRBJ1-2	TGTGCCAGCAGCCGCGACGGTGGGTATCGGGCGAAGGGCTACACCTTC	CASSRDGGYRAKGYTF
TRBD1	TRBV19	many	TRBJ1-1	TGTGCCAGTAGTCTCCGGGACAGGGGATTTTCTGAAGCTTTCTTT	CASSLRDRGFSEAFF
TRBD1	TRBV29-1	few	TRBJ2-7	TGCAGCGTCGCGGGACAGGGGACTTCCTACGAGCAGTACTTC	CSVAGQGTSYEQYF
NA	TRBV7-9	few	TRBJ2-7	TGTGCCAGCAGCTTGAAAGACGAGCAGTACTTC	CASSLKDEQYF
NA	TRBV11-2	few	TRBJ2-5	TGTGCCAGCGGGATGACTATCCCTCCATCGGGTGATAGCGAAGAAGAGACCCAGTACTTC	CASGMTIPPSGDSEEETQYF
NA	TRBV12-3/TRBV12-4	many	TRBJ1-1	TGTGCCAGCAGTTTACAGCTGTCGGACGCTTTCTTT	CASSLQLSDAFF
NA	TRBV7-6	many	TRBJ2-6	TGTGCCAGCAACCTTCCTGGGGCCAACGTCCTGACTTTC	CASNLPGANVLTF
NA	TRBV20-1	few	TRBJ2-2	TGCAGTGCACCGCCCCGGGACCCCAACACCGGGGAGCTGTTTTTT	CSAPPRDPNTGELFF
TRBD1	TRBV7-9	NA	TRBJ2-3	TGTGCCAGCAGCTTTGCCACAGGGGCAGATACGCAGTATTTT	CASSFATGADTQYF
NA	TRBV11-1	NA	TRBJ2-3	TGTGCCAGCAGCTTGAGTTTGCCAGATACGCAGTATTTT	CASSLSLPDTQYF
NA	TRBV6-2/TRBV6-3	many	TRBJ1-1	TGTGCCAGCACCCCCAGGGACGGGAGGGAAGCTTTCTTT	CASTPRDGREAFF
TRBD2	TRBV20-1	many	TRBJ2-4	TGCAGTGTTACCAGACTAGCGGGAGGCAAAAACATTCAGTACTTC	CSVTRLAGGKNIQYF
TRBD1	TRBV7-3	NA	TRBJ2-2	TGTGCCAGCAGCTTATTGACAGGGCAAGGCACCGGGGAGCTGTTTTTT	CASSLLTGQGTGELFF
NA	TRBV28	few	TRBJ2-2	TGTGCCAGCAACCCGACCTTGGGCGCGAACGCCGGGGAGCTGTTTTTT	CASNPTLGANAGELFF
TRBD1	TRBV9	NA	TRBJ2-6	TGTGCCAGCAGCTCCAACAGGGGTGGGGCCAACGTCCTGACTTTC	CASSSNRGGANVLTF
NA	TRBV6-5	many	TRBJ1-1	TGTGCCAGCAGTTACGCCGGACAGATGAACACTGAAGCTTTCTTT	CASSYAGQMNTEAFF
NA	TRBV2	many	TRBJ2-6	TGTGCCAGCAGTGGGCCCCCCGGGGCCAACGTCCTGACTTTC	CASSGPPGANVLTF
NA	TRBV6-4	NA	TRBJ2-2	TGTGCCACCTCGGGGGAATTCAACACCGGGGAGCTGTTTTTT	CATSGEFNTGELFF